Presented here are 19 T cell receptor beta chains from one specimen sequenced in a study of CD8 T cells in ankylosing spondylitis. MiXCR, applied by TCRdb to the 5' RACE reads, yields one record per CDR3 protein. The data show about 340,000 distinct CDR3 sequences, approximately 14% seen once. The source material was blood, either unsorted or a sorted T cell fraction (not recorded which). The receptors come from a male donor with ankylosing spondylitis or in good health (not recorded which).

This clonotype has just a few counts. The chain couples TRBV20-1 to TRBJ2-3; D is unclear. The germline V gene has CDR1 DFQATT and CDR2 SNEGSKA (reference sequence). The CDR3 extends over 13 amino acids. V dropped 3 bases and J dropped 0 bases, with 7 bases sitting between them. The CDR3 DNA is TGCAGTGCTAGGCGCCCAAGCACAGATACGCAGTATTTT. Its protein product is CSARRPSTDTQYF.

This clonotype has at least ten counts. The rearrangement uses TRBV5-1 and TRBJ1-5, with 8 bases lining up with TRBD1. V shed 0 bases, J shed 0 bases, and the junction held 2 bases outside the gene matches. The germline V gene has CDR1 SGHRS and CDR2 YFSETQ. There are 16 residues in the CDR3. CDR3 region: CASSLGTGNSNQPQHF. In nucleotides, the CDR3 is TGCGCCAGCAGCTTGGGGACAGGGAATAGCAATCAGCCCCAGCATTTT.

This chain uses TRBV18 with TRBJ1-4; D perhaps matches TRBD1 (5 bases). In germline, CDR1 is KGHSH, CDR2 LQKENI. This CDR3 has 15 residues. Trimming shortened V by 3 bases and J by 3 bases, and 11 bases separated the two germline ends. The DNA for the CDR3 is TGTGCCAGCTCACCCCGGGACGGCTCTAATGAAAAACTGTTTTTT. Its translation: CASSPRDGSNEKLFF. Drawing the rest from reference TRBV18 and TRBJ1-4, the complete variable domain is NAGVMQNPRHLVRRRGQEARLRCSPMKGHSHVYWYRQLPEEGLKFMVYLQKENIIDESGMPKERFSAEFPKEGPSILRIQQVVRGDSAAYFCASSPRDGSNEKLFFGSGTQLSVL.

This clonotype was recorded at least ten times. V gene TRBV12-3 or TRBV12-4 combines with J gene TRBJ2-7, with 7 bases fitting TRBD1. CDR3 length: 16 residues. The V segment lost 5 bases and the J segment 0 bases; nucleotides outside the gene matches: 10. CDR3 region: CASSPRQGLSSYEQYF. The CDR3 DNA reads as TGTGCCAGCAGTCCCAGACAGGGTCTAAGCTCCTACGAGCAGTACTTC.

The rearrangement uses TRBV10-3 and TRBJ2-2, with no clear D. V shed 3 bases and J shed 2 bases, with 4 bases lying between them. This CDR3 comprises 13 residues. Germline values: CDR1 ENHRY, CDR2 SYGVKD. The CDR3 sequence is CAISDSNTGELFF. DNA of the CDR3: TGTGCCATCAGTGACTCAAACACCGGGGAGCTGTTTTTT.

This clonotype was detected ten times or more. The rearrangement uses TRBV12-3 or TRBV12-4 and TRBJ1-1; TRBD1 matches 7 bases. This CDR3 comprises 14 residues. Trimming removed 8 bases from V and 6 bases from J; junction bases left unmatched: 12. The chain's CDR3 is CASPPGQRKPEAFF. DNA of the CDR3: TGTGCCAGCCCACCGGGACAGAGGAAACCTGAAGCTTTCTTT.

This clonotype has just a few counts. The chain has TRBV20-1 and TRBJ2-1, with D perhaps assigned TRBD1 or TRBD2 (5 bases each). This CDR3 has 11 amino acids. In germline, CDR1 is DFQATT, CDR2 SNEGSKA (reference sequence). V was pared by 3 bases and J by 9 bases, with 9 bases between. The CDR3 spells CSARPGPEQFF. In DNA form, the CDR3 reads TGCAGTGCTAGGCCGGGACCTGAGCAGTTCTTC.

The chain links TRBV20-1 to TRBJ2-4; 7 bases map to TRBD2. This CDR3 has 14 residues. V gave up 3 bases and J gave up 5 bases; unmatched junction bases: 7. Germline CDR1 and CDR2: DFQATT and SNEGSKA (reference sequence). For the CDR3, the DNA is TGCAGTGCTAGGGGGGGGTACGGGGAAAACATTCAGTACTTC. It codes for CSARGGYGENIQYF.

This clonotype has just a few counts. The chain joins TRBV2 to TRBJ1-2, with D unclear. Trimming pared 2 bases from V and 4 bases from J, leaving 11 bases between. This CDR3 region has 14 residues. Germline loops: CDR1 SNHLY, CDR2 FYNNEI. DNA of the CDR3: TGTGCCAGCAGTGAAAGGGAGGGTTCCTATGGCTACACCTTC. It codes for CASSEREGSYGYTF.

The chain has TRBV20-1 and TRBJ2-3, with D possibly being TRBD2 (7 bases). V was pared by 5 bases and J by 0 bases, with 15 bases between. CDR1 is DFQATT, CDR2 SNEGSKA, per germline (reference sequence). This CDR3 spans 15 amino acids. The CDR3 loop is CSADSGGPSTDTQYF. DNA for the CDR3: TGCAGTGCTGATTCGGGGGGCCCAAGCACAGATACGCAGTATTTT.

This clonotype has only a few counts. This rearrangement joins TRBV10-3 to TRBJ1-1, with 7 bases identical to TRBD1. Germline-derived CDR1 and CDR2 are ENHRY and SYGVKD. This CDR3 spans 14 amino acids. Unmatched junction bases numbered 10, after V lost 8 bases and J lost 4 bases. CDR3 nucleotide sequence: TGTGCCATCGGGGCTAATTCAGGGGGCACTGAAGCTTTCTTT. This gives the protein CAIGANSGGTEAFF.

This chain joins TRBV5-1 and TRBJ1-1, with TRBD1 identical over 9 bases. V lost 3 bases, J lost 6 bases, and 6 bases stayed unmatched. Germline V gene data show CDR1 as SGHRS and CDR2 as YFSETQ. The CDR3 consists of 14 residues. The DNA for the CDR3 is TGCGCCAGCAGCTCGGGACAGGGTTTGGCTGAAGCTTTCTTT. It translates to CASSSGQGLAEAFF.

This clonotype was detected a few times. The chain recombines TRBV20-1 with TRBJ2-3; the D gene is possibly TRBD2 (5 bases). V was clipped by 5 bases and J by 0 bases, with 15 bases between them. This CDR3 contains 15 residues. Germline values: CDR1 DFQATT, CDR2 SNEGSKA (reference sequence). Here the CDR3 DNA reads TGCAGTGCTCTGGCTGCGGGTATAAGCACAGATACGCAGTATTTT. It encodes CSALAAGISTDTQYF.

This clonotype occurred a few times. The rearrangement uses TRBV5-1 and TRBJ2-3; D not certain. Trimming stripped 5 bases from V and 6 bases from J, with 19 bases between. Looked up from germline, CDR1 is SGHRS and CDR2 is YFSETQ. This CDR3 is 15 amino acids long. In nucleotides, the CDR3 is TGCGCCAGCAGGTCCACGCCGACTCCTACGGATACGCAGTATTTT. Amino acids: CASRSTPTPTDTQYF.

This clonotype was recorded a few times. The chain carries TRBV5-6 and TRBJ2-3; D uncertain. The CDR3 runs 16 residues. The germline gives CDR1 SGHDT, CDR2 YYEEEE. Trimming removed 0 bases from V and 2 bases from J, with 13 bases in between. The CDR3 DNA reads as TGTGCCAGCAGCTTGGGTCTAGGGAAGGACACAGATACGCAGTATTTT. It translates to CASSLGLGKDTDTQYF.

The table lists this clonotype with a few counts. CDR3: CSARDPGGVANEKLFF. DNA for the CDR3: TGCAGTGCTAGAGACCCAGGGGGCGTAGCTAATGAAAAACTGTTTTTT. The chain couples TRBV20-1 to TRBJ1-4; 8 nucleotides align to TRBD1. With 0 bases clipped from V and 3 bases from J, the junction kept 6 bases outside the gene matches. The CDR3 sequence is 16 residues long. Germline V gene sequence: CDR1 DFQATT, CDR2 SNEGSKA (reference sequence).

The CDR3 nucleotides are TGTGCCAGCAGTTTGCGCAGGCTGGGGGAGACCCAGTACTTC. Translated, it gives CASSLRRLGETQYF. The chain carries TRBV12-3 or TRBV12-4 and TRBJ2-5; the D is unclear. This CDR3 is built from 14 residues. The germline V and J ends were trimmed by 3 bases and 5 bases, with 13 bases remaining between them.

The chain has TRBV29-1 and TRBJ1-4; D possibly corresponds to TRBD1 (5 bases). The germline V gene encodes CDR1 SQVTM and CDR2 ANQGSEA. This CDR3 has 13 residues. The V gene lost 4 bases and the J gene lost 5 bases, with 11 bases spanning the gap. This CDR3 reads CSVARDPNEKLFF. As DNA, the CDR3 is TGCAGCGTTGCGCGGGACCCCAATGAAAAACTGTTTTTT.

The sample holds many counts of this clonotype. CDR3 sequence reads: CASSHGQVVTDTQYF. CDR3 nucleotide sequence: TGTGCCAGCAGCCACGGACAGGTGGTTACAGATACGCAGTATTTT. The rearrangement links TRBV5-5 to TRBJ2-3; 7 nucleotides agree with TRBD1. The germline V gene encodes CDR1 SGHKS and CDR2 YYEKEE (reference sequence). The CDR3 sequence is 15 residues long. The V and J ends lost 4 bases and 3 bases, in that order; junction bases with no gene match: 8. Based on the CDR3 plus reference TRBV5-5 and TRBJ2-3, the full variable domain is DAGVTQSPTHLIKTRGQQVTLRCSPISGHKSVSWYQQVLGQGPQFIFQYYEKEERGRGNFPDRFSARQFPNYSSELNVNALLLGDSALYLCASSHGQVVTDTQYFGPGTRLTVL.